The clone carrying this TCR beta chain was recorded at least ten times. Its antigen is undetermined. The sample comes from a study of T cell repertoires in cytomegalovirus infection. Study summary: Epitope selection comprised recently identified HLA-C-restricted CMV epitopes and well-studied HLA-B-restricted CMV epitopes. Study-level results: There were carriers of CMV plus the relevant HLA, and cumulative public TCR beta family frequency identified them.

MiXCR was run by TCRdb on the reads, yielding one entry per CDR3 protein. The profile shows roughly 500,000 distinct CDR3 sequences, roughly a third of them singletons. Sample: cultured PBMCs, taken from culture after CMV antigen stimulation. This TCR was recovered from a human donor in good health (CMV status not recorded). Some clones in this sample may be carry-over from other donors' samples.

CDR3 nucleotide sequence: TGTGCCAGCAGCCCGGGACAGGCGAGCACTGAAGCTTTCTTT. This sequence encodes CASSPGQASTEAFF. The chain couples TRBV7-2 to TRBJ1-1; 8 bases agree with TRBD1. Germline assignment: CDR1 SGHTA and CDR2 FQGNSA. This CDR3 region has 14 residues. V lost 5 bases, J lost 4 bases, and 6 bases stayed unmatched.